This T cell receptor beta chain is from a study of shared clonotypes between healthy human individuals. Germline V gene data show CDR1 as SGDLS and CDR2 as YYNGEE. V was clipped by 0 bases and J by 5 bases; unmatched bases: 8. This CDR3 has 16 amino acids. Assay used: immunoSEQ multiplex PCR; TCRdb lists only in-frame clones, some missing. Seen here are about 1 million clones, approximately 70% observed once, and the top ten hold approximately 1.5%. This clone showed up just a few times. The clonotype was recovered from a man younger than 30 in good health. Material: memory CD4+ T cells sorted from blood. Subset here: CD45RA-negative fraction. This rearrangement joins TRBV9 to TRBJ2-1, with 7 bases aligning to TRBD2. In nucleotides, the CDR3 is TGTGCCAGCAGCGTAGTTTCGAGCGGGACCAACAATGAGCAGTTCTTC. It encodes CASSVVSSGTNNEQFF. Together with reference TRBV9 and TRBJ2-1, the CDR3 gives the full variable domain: DSGVTQTPKHLITATGQRVTLRCSPRSGDLSVYWYQQSLDQGLQFLIQYYNGEERAKGNILERFSAQQFPDLHSELNLSSLELGDSALYFCASSVVSSGTNNEQFFGPGTRLTVL.